This entry lists 6 T cell receptor beta chains sequenced from one sample in a study of blood T cell repertoires in COVID-19. Repertoires were generated with immunoSEQ multiplex PCR, while TCRdb's copy carries only in-frame clones and drops some. The sample lists more than 200,000 clones, less than 90% occurring once. The specimen was peripheral blood. These receptors all stem from a man aged 25 to 40 with active or convalescent COVID-19.

The chain combines TRBV11-3 with TRBJ1-1; D might be TRBD1 (6 bases). The CDR3 loop spans 14 amino acids. The germline CDR1 and CDR2 sequences are SGHNT and YENEEA. V lost 0 bases and J 4 bases, leaving 9 bases between the germline ends. CDR3 DNA: TGTGCCAGCAGCTTAGAAGCAGGGGCCACTGAAGCTTTCTTT. Translating it yields CASSLEAGATEAFF.

This clone has more than one count but fewer than ten. The rearrangement joins TRBV19 to TRBJ1-1; unclear D gene. The CDR3 consists of 14 residues. The germline gives CDR1 LNHDA, CDR2 SQIVND (reference sequence). V lost 4 bases, J lost 6 bases, and 15 bases lay in between. CDR3 sequence (DNA): TGTGCCAGTAGTACTACGGGGTCCAAACCTGAAGCTTTCTTT. Its protein product is CASSTTGSKPEAFF. Drawing the rest from reference TRBV19 and TRBJ1-1, the complete variable domain is DGGITQSPKYLFRKEGQNVTLSCEQNLNHDAMYWYRQDPGQGLRLIYYSQIVNDFQKGDIAEGYSVSREKKESFPLTVTSAQKNPTAFYLCASSTTGSKPEAFFGQGTRLTVV.

The chain joins TRBV5-6 to TRBJ1-1, with D tentatively TRBD1 (6 bases). The CDR3 runs to 12 residues. Germline CDR1 and CDR2: SGHDT and YYEEEE. Between the trimmed V and J ends, which lost 4 bases and 4 bases, there was a span of 8 bases. CDR3 in amino acids: CASSQGGTEAFF. The CDR3 DNA is TGTGCCAGCAGCCAAGGGGGCACTGAAGCTTTCTTT.

The rearrangement joins TRBV6-2 or TRBV6-3 to TRBJ1-5; 7 bases fit TRBD1. The CDR3 loop spans 16 amino acids. Trimming cost V 2 bases and J 6 bases; bases outside gene matches: 10. Germline CDR1 is MNHEY and CDR2 is SVGEGT. The CDR3 DNA sequence: TGTGCCAGCAGTTACGCGTCGCGGACAGGCGGTCAGCCCCAGCATTTT. Its translation: CASSYASRTGGQPQHF.

The rearrangement links TRBV5-5 to TRBJ1-5; D may be TRBD1 (6 bases). Germline values: CDR1 SGHKS, CDR2 YYEKEE (reference sequence). V was pared by 1 base and J by 0 bases, with 17 bases between. The CDR3 is 18 residues long. The CDR3 spells CASSLFGRGSYSNQPQHF. The CDR3 DNA follows: TGTGCCAGCAGCTTGTTTGGTAGGGGGAGTTATAGCAATCAGCCCCAGCATTTT.

The rearrangement uses TRBV19 and TRBJ2-2, with 10 bases identical to TRBD2. CDR1 LNHDA and CDR2 SQIVND come from the germline V gene (reference sequence). The CDR3 is made up of 15 amino acids. Trimming cost V 6 bases and J 2 bases; bases outside gene matches: 3. CDR3 DNA sequence: TGTGCCAGTAGGGTAGCGGGGGGAAACACCGGGGAGCTGTTTTTT. Translated: CASRVAGGNTGELFF.